These 11 T cell receptor beta chains were sequenced from one sample in a study of T cell responses to AZD1222 COVID-19 vaccine. Some clones are missing from TCRdb's copy, which holds only in-frame ones; the method was immunoSEQ multiplex PCR. The table has over 100,000 clones, approximately 91% seen once. This specimen was peripheral blood, taken 28 days after the second AZD1222 dose. All receptors come from an adult who received the AZD1222 COVID-19 vaccine.

This clone appeared a single time. This sequence joins TRBV6-5 and TRBJ2-1; TRBD1 matches at 7 bases. J lost 5 bases, V lost 11 bases, and 12 bases had no gene match. Germline values: CDR1 MNHEY, CDR2 SVGAGI. The CDR3 has 14 residues. The CDR3 DNA reads as TGTGCCTCCGGCCGGGGACAGTCTCACAATGAGCAGTTCTTC. Amino acids: CASGRGQSHNEQFF.

This rearrangement joins TRBV5-1 to TRBJ2-7; 9 bases map to TRBD1. Per germline, CDR1 SGHRS and CDR2 YFSETQ. The CDR3 length is 14 residues. J was trimmed by 2 bases and V by 4 bases; bases with no gene match: 4. The CDR3 DNA reads as TGCGCCAGCAGCCTACAGGGGGCTGCCTACGAGCAGTACTTC. Protein product: CASSLQGAAYEQYF.

The chain recombines TRBV15 with TRBJ1-1, with D uncertain. V lost 3 bases and J lost 5, with 16 bases in between. The CDR3 length is 15 residues. Germline values: CDR1 LNHNV, CDR2 YYDKDF (reference sequence). As DNA, the CDR3 is TGTGCCACCAGCAGCGACTTACAGAGGAGGACTGAAGCTTTCTTT. As protein: CATSSDLQRRTEAFF.

The rearrangement uses TRBV18 and TRBJ1-4; tentatively, D is TRBD1 (6 bases). The CDR3 covers 19 residues. V gave up 3 bases and J gave up 3 bases, with 23 bases separating them. Germline assignment: CDR1 KGHSH and CDR2 LQKENI. CDR3 amino acids: CASSPMRGQSQGANEKLFF. DNA of the CDR3: TGTGCCAGCTCACCTATGCGGGGGCAGTCCCAAGGGGCTAATGAAAAACTGTTTTTT.

This chain connects TRBV6-6 to TRBJ1-1; TRBD1 matches at 7 bases. The V gene end was trimmed by 7 bases and the J gene end by 0 bases; junction bases not matched to a gene: 8. CDR3 length: 15 amino acids. Germline values: CDR1 MNHNY, CDR2 SVGAGI (reference sequence). Written as DNA, the CDR3 is TGTGCCAGCACCACCAGGGACAGCATGAACACTGAAGCTTTCTTT. Its translation is CASTTRDSMNTEAFF.

This chain joins TRBV5-4 and TRBJ1-2, with a weak D call TRBD1 (5 bases). Looked up from germline, CDR1 is SGHNT and CDR2 is YYREEE (reference sequence). CDR3 length: 18 residues. Trimming removed 4 bases at V and 0 bases at J, with 22 bases between. This chain's CDR3 is CASSPFAFGALPNYGYTF. The CDR3 coding sequence is TGTGCCAGCAGCCCCTTCGCGTTCGGGGCTCTCCCTAACTATGGCTACACCTTC.

The chain carries TRBV11-1 and TRBJ2-1; 12 positions agree with TRBD2. The germline V gene has CDR1 SGHAT and CDR2 FQDESV (reference sequence). The V segment lost 1 base and the J segment 11 bases; nucleotides outside the gene matches: 6. This CDR3 is built from 15 residues. CDR3 nucleotides: TGTGCCAGCAGCTTAGAGGCTAGCGGGAGGGTCAAGCAGTTCTTC. Its protein is CASSLEASGRVKQFF.

The J gene is TRBJ2-3, the V gene TRBV7-8; D gene unclear. This CDR3 has 14 residues. Germline V gene data show CDR1 as SGHVS and CDR2 as FQNEAQ. Trimming took 5 bases from V and 0 from J, leaving 9 bases between them. The CDR3 nucleotides are TGTGCCAGCAGCCCTCGGAGTAGCACAGATACGCAGTATTTT. Encoded protein: CASSPRSSTDTQYF. Full variable domain (missing parts from reference TRBV7-8 and TRBJ2-3): GAGVSQSPRYKVAKRGQDVALRCDPISGHVSLFWYQQALGQGPEFLTYFQNEAQLDKSGLPSDRFFAERPEGSVSTLKIQRTQQEDSAVYLCASSPRSSTDTQYFGPGTRLTVL.

The chain recombines TRBV5-1 with TRBJ2-3, with TRBD2 matching over 8 bases. Germline V gene data show CDR1 as SGHRS and CDR2 as YFSETQ. With V trimmed by 4 bases and J by 1 base, 8 bases remained unmatched. The CDR3 is made up of 16 amino acids. The CDR3 protein is CASSPGGAGGTDTQYF. CDR3 nucleotides: TGCGCCAGCAGCCCGGGAGGAGCGGGAGGCACAGATACGCAGTATTTT.

The chain is built from TRBV7-9 and TRBJ2-5; the match to TRBD2 covers 7 bases. The junction had 6 bases not matched to a gene; V was cut back by 1 base and J by 4 bases. This CDR3 region has 15 residues. Germline V gene lookup returns CDR1 SEHNR and CDR2 FQNEAQ (reference sequence). DNA for the CDR3: TGTGCCAGCAGCTTAGATACTGGGGAGGGAGAGACCCAGTACTTC. Translated, it gives CASSLDTGEGETQYF.

This chain connects TRBV6-5 to TRBJ1-4, with 8 bases matching TRBD1. The ends lost 5 bases at V and 8 bases at J; junction bases unmatched: 7. The CDR3 is 14 residues long. Germline V gene lookup returns CDR1 MNHEY and CDR2 SVGAGI. The CDR3 bases are TGTGCCAGCAGTACGACAGGGGACGGCGAAAAACTGTTTTTT. Protein: CASSTTGDGEKLFF.